Following are 16 T cell receptor beta chains from one sample sequenced in a study of a mutant IDH1 vaccine in newly diagnosed glioma. The time point is: week 23, last vaccination. Vaccination comprised doses that each held 300 ug of mutant IDH1 20-mer peptide, plus topical imiquimod. No antigens are known for them. The method was immunoSEQ multiplex PCR; TCRdb's version includes in-frame clones alone and lacks a portion of them. The repertoire has approximately 28,000 clones, 65% to 85% of them found once; the top ten carry 7.5% to 9.5%. This specimen consisted of PBMCs, obtained from a glioma patient whose treatment included an IDH1 peptide vaccine. These receptors all stem from a woman between 18 and 30 years old with glioma.

This clone has more than one count but fewer than ten. The rearrangement joins TRBV6-5 to TRBJ1-1; D may be TRBD1 (5 bases). Trimming took 1 base from V and 0 from J, leaving 9 bases between them. This CDR3 spans 15 amino acids. From germline, CDR1 is MNHEY and CDR2 SVGAGI. CDR3 in DNA: TGTGCCAGCAGTTACTGGGCAGGGCTGAACACTGAAGCTTTCTTT. This gives the protein CASSYWAGLNTEAFF.

The J gene is TRBJ2-7, the V gene TRBV7-9; D not resolved. Germline-derived CDR1 and CDR2 are SEHNR and FQNEAQ (reference sequence). This CDR3 region has 15 residues. V was trimmed by 5 bases and J by 1 base, leaving 15 bases between them. CDR3 in DNA: TGTGCCAGCAGCGCGAGATTGCAGCTATCCTACGAGCAGTACTTC. Protein: CASSARLQLSYEQYF.

This chain uses TRBV29-1 with TRBJ2-3; TRBD2 agrees at 10 bases. V gave up 4 bases and J gave up 0 bases; unmatched junction bases: 10. The CDR3 runs 17 residues. Germline-derived CDR1 and CDR2 are SQVTM and ANQGSEA. The CDR3 protein is CSVVGLAGAISTDTQYF. In DNA form, the CDR3 reads TGCAGCGTTGTAGGTCTAGCGGGAGCCATTAGCACAGATACGCAGTATTTT.

This chain connects TRBV7-2 to TRBJ1-4; 11 nucleotides align to TRBD1. The CDR3 sequence is 16 residues long. Germline V gene lookup returns CDR1 SGHTA and CDR2 FQGNSA. Trimming took 5 bases from V and 4 from J; bases not matched to a gene: 6. The CDR3 here is CASSTQGTGGNEKLFF. The CDR3 nucleotides are TGTGCCAGCAGCACCCAAGGGACAGGGGGTAATGAAAAACTGTTTTTT.

This rearrangement joins TRBV27 to TRBJ1-4; TRBD1 is a possible D gene (5 bases). The CDR3 consists of 14 residues. V lost 7 bases and J 5 bases, leaving 14 bases between the germline ends. Per germline, CDR1 MNHEY and CDR2 SMNVEV (reference sequence). CDR3 in amino acids: CASMGGTLNEKLFF. As DNA, the CDR3 is TGTGCCAGCATGGGGGGGACTCTGAATGAAAAACTGTTTTTT.

The chain combines TRBV27 with TRBJ2-7; either TRBD1 or TRBD2 may fit D (5 bases each). The CDR3 loop spans 13 amino acids. The V end was cut by 5 bases, the J end by 3 bases, with 11 bases between. Looked up from germline, CDR1 is MNHEY and CDR2 is SMNVEV (reference sequence). CDR3 amino acids: CASSRGTNYEQYF. The CDR3 bases are TGTGCCAGCAGTCGGGGCACGAACTACGAGCAGTACTTC.

The CDR3 region is CASSPPRIYSNQPQHF. In DNA form, the CDR3 reads TGTGCCAGCAGCCCCCCGCGGATTTATAGCAATCAGCCCCAGCATTTT. The V and J genes are TRBV28 and TRBJ1-5; D gene ambiguous. The CDR3 consists of 16 residues. Trimming cost V 6 bases and J 0 bases, with 15 bases left between them. Germline CDR1 reads MDHEN; CDR2 reads SYDVKM.

V and J are TRBV7-9 and TRBJ2-3; the D is unclear. V lost 5 bases to trimming and J lost 0 bases, with 12 bases between them. CDR1 is SEHNR and CDR2 is FQNEAQ in the germline V gene (reference sequence). The CDR3 runs 15 residues. In DNA, the CDR3 is TGTGCCAGCAGCCGCAGGTCAACTAGCACAGATACGCAGTATTTT. This sequence encodes CASSRRSTSTDTQYF.

CDR3 protein: CASSPGGLSGNTIYF. In DNA, the CDR3 is TGTGCCAGCAGCCCTGGGGGGCTCTCTGGAAACACCATATATTTT. The gene calls are TRBV5-5 and TRBJ1-3, with a weak D call TRBD1 (6 bases). Germline V gene sequence: CDR1 SGHKS, CDR2 YYEKEE (reference sequence). CDR3 length: 15 amino acids. Trimming shortened V by 4 bases and J by 0 bases, and 11 bases separated the two germline ends.

The V call is TRBV7-9, the J call TRBJ1-4; no reliable D call. V lost 0 bases to trimming and J lost 3 bases, with 8 bases between them. The CDR3 is 15 amino acids. Germline CDR1 and CDR2: SEHNR and FQNEAQ (reference sequence). This chain's CDR3 is CASSLANGPNEKLFF. The CDR3 DNA sequence: TGTGCCAGCAGCTTAGCCAACGGCCCTAATGAAAAACTGTTTTTT.

The chain has TRBV2 and TRBJ2-5; TRBD2 is a possible D gene (5 bases). V was trimmed by 6 bases and J by 3 bases, leaving 11 bases between them. Germline-derived CDR1 and CDR2 are SNHLY and FYNNEI. There are 13 residues in the CDR3. CDR3 nucleotides: TGTGCCAGCAGGAGTGGAGCGGAAGAGACCCAGTACTTC. Its translation is CASRSGAEETQYF.

The chain joins TRBV7-2 to TRBJ2-2, with TRBD2 matching 8 bases. With V trimmed by 6 bases and J by 6 bases, 15 bases remained unmatched. From germline, CDR1 is SGHTA and CDR2 FQGNSA. The CDR3 contains 17 residues. The CDR3 region is CASRTSPVAAGAGELFF. The CDR3 nucleotides are TGTGCCAGCAGAACTTCCCCCGTGGCAGCGGGAGCCGGGGAGCTGTTTTTT.

The rearrangement links TRBV7-2 to TRBJ2-3; no reliable D call. This CDR3 is built from 14 residues. CDR1 is SGHTA, CDR2 FQGNSA, per germline. The V gene lost 4 bases and the J gene lost 2 bases, with 10 bases spanning the gap. DNA for the CDR3: TGTGCCAGCAGCTCCCCCACCAACACAGATACGCAGTATTTT. Protein: CASSSPTNTDTQYF.

The rearrangement joins TRBV7-6 to TRBJ2-7; no clear D gene. V dropped 1 base and J dropped 0 bases, with 7 bases sitting between them. Germline V gene data show CDR1 as SGHVS and CDR2 as FNYEAQ. The CDR3 extends over 14 amino acids. This chain's CDR3 is CASSLGVSSYEQYF. The CDR3 bases are TGTGCCAGCAGCTTAGGCGTCAGCTCCTACGAGCAGTACTTC.

V usage is TRBV5-1 and J usage is TRBJ2-1; TRBD1 matches at 7 bases. CDR1 SGHRS and CDR2 YFSETQ come from the germline V gene. V gave up 0 bases and J gave up 3 bases; unmatched junction bases: 9. The CDR3 loop spans 17 amino acids. For the CDR3, the DNA is TGCGCCAGCAGCTTGGCTTTCGGGACAGCCATCTACAATGAGCAGTTCTTC. Protein: CASSLAFGTAIYNEQFF.

This CDR3 is CASSDRTGSLHEQYF. Here the CDR3 DNA reads TGTGCCAGCAGTGACCGGACAGGTAGTCTCCACGAGCAGTACTTC. The genes are TRBV6-6 and TRBJ2-7, with TRBD1 identical over 7 bases. Germline CDR1 reads MNHNY; CDR2 reads SVGAGI (reference sequence). The CDR3 extends over 15 amino acids. Trimming removed 5 bases from V and 5 bases from J; junction bases left unmatched: 12.